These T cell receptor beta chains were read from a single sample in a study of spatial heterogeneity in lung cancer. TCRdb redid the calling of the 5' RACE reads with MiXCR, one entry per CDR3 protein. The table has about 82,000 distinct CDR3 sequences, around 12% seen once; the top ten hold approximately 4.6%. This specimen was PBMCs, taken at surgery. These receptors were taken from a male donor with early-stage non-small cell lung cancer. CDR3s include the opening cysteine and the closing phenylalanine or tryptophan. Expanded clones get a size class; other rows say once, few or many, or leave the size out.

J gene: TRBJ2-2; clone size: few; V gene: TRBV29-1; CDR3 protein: CSAREGSYTGELFF
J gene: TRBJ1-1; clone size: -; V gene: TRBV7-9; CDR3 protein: CASSLRAGGTTTEAFF
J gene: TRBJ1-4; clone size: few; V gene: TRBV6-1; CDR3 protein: CASSPGGASEKLFF
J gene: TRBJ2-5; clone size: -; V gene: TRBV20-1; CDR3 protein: CSALGQGAGETQYF
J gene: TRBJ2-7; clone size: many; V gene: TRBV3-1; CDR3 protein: CASSQVAGVRYEQYF
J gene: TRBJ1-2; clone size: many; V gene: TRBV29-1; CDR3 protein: CSVPPSTENYGYTF
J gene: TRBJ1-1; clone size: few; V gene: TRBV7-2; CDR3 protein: CASSPRDRGLGYTEAFF
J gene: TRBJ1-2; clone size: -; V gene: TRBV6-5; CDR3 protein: CASSYEEGSSYGYTF
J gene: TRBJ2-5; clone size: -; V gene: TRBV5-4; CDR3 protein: CASSLVRAQETQYF
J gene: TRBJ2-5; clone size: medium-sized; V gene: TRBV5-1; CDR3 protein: CASSPEDSRKETQYF
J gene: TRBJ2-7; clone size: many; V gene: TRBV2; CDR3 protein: CASRRTFRLEQYF
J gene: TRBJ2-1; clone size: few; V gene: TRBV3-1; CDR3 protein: CATGGPSNEQFF
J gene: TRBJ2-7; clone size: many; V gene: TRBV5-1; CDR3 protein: CASGEGPEQYF
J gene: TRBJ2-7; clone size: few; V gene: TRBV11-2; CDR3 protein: CASTRLAETYEQYF
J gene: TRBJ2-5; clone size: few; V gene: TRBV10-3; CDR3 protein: CAISEPTRAGPETQYF
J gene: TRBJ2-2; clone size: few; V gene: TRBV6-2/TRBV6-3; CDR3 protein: CARLGIKALTGELFF
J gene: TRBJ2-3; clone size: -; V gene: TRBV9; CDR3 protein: CASSVSGDRGGDTQYF
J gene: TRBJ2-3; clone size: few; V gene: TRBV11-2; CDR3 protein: CASTQRGPTDTQYF
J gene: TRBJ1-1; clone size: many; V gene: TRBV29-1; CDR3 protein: CSVGPRVNTEAFF
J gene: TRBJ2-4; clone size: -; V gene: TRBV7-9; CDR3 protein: CASSLTGGKNIQYF
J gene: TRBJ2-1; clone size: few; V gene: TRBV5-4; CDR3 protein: CASSRAGEQFF
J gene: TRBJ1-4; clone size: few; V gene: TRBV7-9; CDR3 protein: CASSSSLEKLFF
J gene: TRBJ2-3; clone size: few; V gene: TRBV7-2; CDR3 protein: CASRSNTDTQYF
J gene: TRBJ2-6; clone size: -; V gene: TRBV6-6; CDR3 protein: CATDRLSSGANVLTF
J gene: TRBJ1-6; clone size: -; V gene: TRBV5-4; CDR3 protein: CASTTEGDYSPLHF
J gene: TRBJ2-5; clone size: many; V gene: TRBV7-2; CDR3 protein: CASSLVMGGGGETQYF
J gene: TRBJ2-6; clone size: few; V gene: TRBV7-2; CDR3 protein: CASSLFQGAGANVLTF
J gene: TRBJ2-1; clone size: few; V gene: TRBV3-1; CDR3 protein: CASSPRQGEQFF
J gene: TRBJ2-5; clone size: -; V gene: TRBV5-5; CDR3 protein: CASSLRPGLVQETQYF
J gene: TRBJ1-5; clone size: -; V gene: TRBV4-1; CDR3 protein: CASSSAGGVNQPQHF
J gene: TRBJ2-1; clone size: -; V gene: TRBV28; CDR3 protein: CASRGSVGEQFF
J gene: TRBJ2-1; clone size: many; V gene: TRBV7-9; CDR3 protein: CASSLGDYTPAQEQFF
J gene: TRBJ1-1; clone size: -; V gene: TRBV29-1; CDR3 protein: CSVRGLNTEAFF
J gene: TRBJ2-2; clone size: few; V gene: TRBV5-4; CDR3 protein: CASSVGPNTGELFF
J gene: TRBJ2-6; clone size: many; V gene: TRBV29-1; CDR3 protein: CSVKGGLAGTGANVLTF
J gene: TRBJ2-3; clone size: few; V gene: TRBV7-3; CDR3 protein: CASSLGLAGGGADTQYF
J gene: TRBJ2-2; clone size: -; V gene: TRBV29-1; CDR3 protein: CSVVSVSTGELFF
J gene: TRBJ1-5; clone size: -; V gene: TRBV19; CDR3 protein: CASSIRGISPGDQPQHF
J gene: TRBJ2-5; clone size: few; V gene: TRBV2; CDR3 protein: CASSGDGPQYF
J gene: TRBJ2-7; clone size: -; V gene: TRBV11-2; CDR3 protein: CASSLDQGLIVTYEQYF
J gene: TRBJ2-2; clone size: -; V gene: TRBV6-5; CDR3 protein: CASSSLANTGELFF
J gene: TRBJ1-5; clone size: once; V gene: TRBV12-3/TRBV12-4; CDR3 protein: CASSLTGNSNQPRHF
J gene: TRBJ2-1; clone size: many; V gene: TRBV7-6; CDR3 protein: CASSLAMLAGNEQFF
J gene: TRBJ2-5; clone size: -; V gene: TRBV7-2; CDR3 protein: CASSFDNQETQYF